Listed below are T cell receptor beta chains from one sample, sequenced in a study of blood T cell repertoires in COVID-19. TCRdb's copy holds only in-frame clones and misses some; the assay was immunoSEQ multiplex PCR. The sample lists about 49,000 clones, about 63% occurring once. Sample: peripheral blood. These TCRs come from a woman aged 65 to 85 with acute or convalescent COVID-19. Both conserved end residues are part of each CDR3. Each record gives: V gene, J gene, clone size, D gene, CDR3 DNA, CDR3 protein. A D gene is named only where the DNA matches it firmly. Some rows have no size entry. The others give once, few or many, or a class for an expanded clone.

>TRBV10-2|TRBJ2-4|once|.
TGCGCCAGCAGTGAGTCGGGGGGGGCGGATATAGCCAAAAACATTCAGTACTTC
CASSESGGADIAKNIQYF
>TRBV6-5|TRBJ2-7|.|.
TGTGCCAGCAGGGTAAACAGGCATTCATTGTGGCAGTACTTC
CASRVNRHSLWQYF
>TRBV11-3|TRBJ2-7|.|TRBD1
TGTGCCAGCAGCCCGGGACAGAGCTCCTACGAGCAGTACTTC
CASSPGQSSYEQYF
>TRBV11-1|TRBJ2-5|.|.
TGTGCCAGCAGCCGAAGCTCCGGAGCTGGCGAGACCCAGTACTTC
CASSRSSGAGETQYF
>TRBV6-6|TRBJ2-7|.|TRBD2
TGTGCCAGCAGGCTAGCGGGAGTTGCGTACGAGCAGTACTTC
CASRLAGVAYEQYF
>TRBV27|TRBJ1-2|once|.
TGTGCCAGCAGTCGATCCGGGACATCGGGCTACACCTTC
CASSRSGTSGYTF
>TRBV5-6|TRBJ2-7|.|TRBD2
TGTGCCAGCAGCCCAGGGGGTTTTAGCGGGAGATTTTACGAGCAGTACTTC
CASSPGGFSGRFYEQYF
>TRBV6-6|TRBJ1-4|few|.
TGTGCCAGTGAAGGACATATGAATGAAAAACTGTTTTTT
CASEGHMNEKLFF
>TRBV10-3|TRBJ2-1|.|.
TGTGCCATCAGTGAGAGCGGAACAGAGTCGAGGGATGAGCAGTTCTTC
CAISESGTESRDEQFF
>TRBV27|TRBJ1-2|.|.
TGTGCCAGCAGGCCTCGACAGGAAACCACGTATGGCTACACCTTC
CASRPRQETTYGYTF
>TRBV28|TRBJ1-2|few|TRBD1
TGTGCCAGCAGTTCAAATACCCACAGGGGAGGTGGCTACACCTTC
CASSSNTHRGGGYTF
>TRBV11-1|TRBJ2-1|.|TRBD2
TGTGCCAGCAGTCGCCCGACTAGCCCCTACAATGAGCAGTTCTTC
CASSRPTSPYNEQFF
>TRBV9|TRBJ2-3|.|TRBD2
TGTGCCAGCAGCCGCGGGGGGCGGGCAGATACGCAGTATTTT
CASSRGGRADTQYF
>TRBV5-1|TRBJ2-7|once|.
TGCGCCAGCAGTCCTACAGGAGCCCGGTCCCCCTACGAGCAGTACTTC
CASSPTGARSPYEQYF
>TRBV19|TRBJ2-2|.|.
TGTGCCAGTAGTCGGGGTCGGGACATCCCAAGTCCATCCGGGGAGCTGTTTTTT
CASSRGRDIPSPSGELFF
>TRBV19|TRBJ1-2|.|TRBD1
TGTGCCAGTACCGACAGGGATGGCTACACCTTC
CASTDRDGYTF
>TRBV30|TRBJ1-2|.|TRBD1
TGTGCCGGAGGGACAGGGGGCGCCTTAGGCTACACCTTC
CAGGTGGALGYTF
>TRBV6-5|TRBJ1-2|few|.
TGTGCCAGCAGTCCTGAAGGGAGTGGCTACACCTTC
CASSPEGSGYTF